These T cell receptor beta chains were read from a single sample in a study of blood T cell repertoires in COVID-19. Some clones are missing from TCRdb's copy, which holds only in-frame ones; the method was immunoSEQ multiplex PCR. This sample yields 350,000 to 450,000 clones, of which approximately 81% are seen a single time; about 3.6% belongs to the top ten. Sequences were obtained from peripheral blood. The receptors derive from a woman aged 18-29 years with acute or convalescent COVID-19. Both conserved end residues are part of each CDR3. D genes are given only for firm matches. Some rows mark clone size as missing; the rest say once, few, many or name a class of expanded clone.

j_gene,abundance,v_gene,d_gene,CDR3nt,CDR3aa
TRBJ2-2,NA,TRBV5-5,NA,TGTGCCAGCAGCTTGGGGACAGCGAACACCGGGGAGCTGTTTTTT,CASSLGTANTGELFF
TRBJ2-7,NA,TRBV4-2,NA,TGTGCCAGCAGCCAAGATCGAGGGTTCTACGAGCAGTACTTC,CASSQDRGFYEQYF
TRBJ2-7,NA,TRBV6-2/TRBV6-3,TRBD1,TGTGCCAGCAGTTACGACAGGGGGCCCCGGGTCGAGCAGTACTTC,CASSYDRGPRVEQYF
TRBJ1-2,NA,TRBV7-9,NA,TGTGCCAGCAGACGCGATCGGACAGCTAACTATGGCTACACCTTC,CASRRDRTANYGYTF
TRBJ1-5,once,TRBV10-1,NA,TGCGCCAGCAGTGTAGTACAGCCCCAGCATTTT,CASSVVQPQHF
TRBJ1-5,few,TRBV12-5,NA,TGTGCTAGTGGTTTGGCAACTCAACGTAGCAATCAGCCCCAGCATTTT,CASGLATQRSNQPQHF
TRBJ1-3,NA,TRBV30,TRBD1,TGTGCCTGGAGCCGGACAGGGCCAGTCTCTGGAAACACCATATATTTT,CAWSRTGPVSGNTIYF
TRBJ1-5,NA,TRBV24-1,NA,TGTGCCACCAGTGGTTCTGATTCAGGTATAGGAGGGTATAGCAATCAGCCCCAGCATTTT,CATSGSDSGIGGYSNQPQHF
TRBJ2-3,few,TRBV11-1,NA,TGTGCCAGCAGCTTGTCGGGCAGACTAACAGATACGCAGTATTTT,CASSLSGRLTDTQYF
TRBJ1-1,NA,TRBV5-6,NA,TGTGCCAGCAGCCGGGGGGTGAACACTGAAGCTTTCTTT,CASSRGVNTEAFF
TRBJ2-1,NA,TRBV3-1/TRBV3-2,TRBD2,TGTGCCAGCAGCCATGGGATCTTTAGCGGGAGTTACAATGAGCAGTTCTTC,CASSHGIFSGSYNEQFF
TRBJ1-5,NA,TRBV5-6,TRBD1,TGTGCCAGCAGCTCGGGACAGGTCGGCAATCAGCCCCAGCATTTT,CASSSGQVGNQPQHF
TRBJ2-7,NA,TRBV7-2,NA,TGTGCCAGCAGCTTCAGGGGCTACGAGCAGTACTTC,CASSFRGYEQYF
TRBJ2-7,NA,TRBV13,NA,TGTGCCAGCAGCCACTCGACTAGAAGCCCCTACGAGCAGTACTTC,CASSHSTRSPYEQYF
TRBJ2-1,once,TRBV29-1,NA,TGCAGCGTTTTTGAGGTAAATGAGCAGTTCTTC,CSVFEVNEQFF
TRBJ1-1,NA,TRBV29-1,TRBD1,TGCAGCGTTCAACCGGGACAGAGGGTCACTGAAGCTTTCTTT,CSVQPGQRVTEAFF
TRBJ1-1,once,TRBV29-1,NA,TGCAGCGTTGACAGGGGCGGGGGATTCACTGAAGCTTTCTTT,CSVDRGGGFTEAFF
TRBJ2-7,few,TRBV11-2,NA,TGTGCCAGCAGCTCCGTGGAGGGATGGAGCTACGAGCAGTACTTC,CASSSVEGWSYEQYF
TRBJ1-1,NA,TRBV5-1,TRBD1,TGCGCCAGCAGCCAGGGACAGTGGAACACTGAAGCTTTCTTT,CASSQGQWNTEAFF
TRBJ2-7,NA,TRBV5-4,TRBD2,TGTGCCAGCAGCCCTCGAGGACTAGCGGGGACCAACGAGCAGTACTTC,CASSPRGLAGTNEQYF
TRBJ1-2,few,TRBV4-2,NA,TGTGCCAGCAGCCAAGATTCCCAGGGGATGAGTGGCTACACCTTC,CASSQDSQGMSGYTF
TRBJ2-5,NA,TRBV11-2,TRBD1,TGTGCCAGCAGCCCAAGGACAGGCTCGGAGACCCAGTACTTC,CASSPRTGSETQYF
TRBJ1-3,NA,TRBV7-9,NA,TGTGCCAGCAGCTTATTACGAGGATCTGGAAACACCATATATTTT,CASSLLRGSGNTIYF
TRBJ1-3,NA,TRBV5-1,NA,TGCGCCAGCAGCTTGGCCGACCGGAGCTCTGGAAACACCATATATTTT,CASSLADRSSGNTIYF
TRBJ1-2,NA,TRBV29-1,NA,TGCAGCGTTGAAGATCAGGACAGCGGCTATGGCTACACCTTC,CSVEDQDSGYGYTF
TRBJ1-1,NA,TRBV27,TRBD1,TGTGCCAGCAGTTTATCGTTGACAGGGGAGGACACTGAAGCTTTCTTT,CASSLSLTGEDTEAFF
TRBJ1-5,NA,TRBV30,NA,TGTGCCTGGGGTACTATAGCCAATCAGCCCCAGCATTTT,CAWGTIANQPQHF
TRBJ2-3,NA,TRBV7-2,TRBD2,TGTGCCAGCAGCTTAGACGGGAGGGCCGGCACAGATACGCAGTATTTT,CASSLDGRAGTDTQYF
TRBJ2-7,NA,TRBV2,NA,TGTGCCAGCAGTACTGACAGACCCGATCCGGAGCAGTACTTC,CASSTDRPDPEQYF
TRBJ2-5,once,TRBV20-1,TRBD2,TGCAGTGCTAGTGTTCGGGGGAAACTAGCGGGAGAAGAGACCCAGTACTTC,CSASVRGKLAGEETQYF
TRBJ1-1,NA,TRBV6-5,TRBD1,TGTGCCAGCAGCCCCAGGGGGAGAGGCACTGAAGCTTTCTTT,CASSPRGRGTEAFF
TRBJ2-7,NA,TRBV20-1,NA,TGCAGTGCTAGAGATAACTCCGAGCAGTACTTC,CSARDNSEQYF
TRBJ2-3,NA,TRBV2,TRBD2,TGTGCCAGCAGTGGGCCGGGGAGGGGAGATACGCAGTATTTT,CASSGPGRGDTQYF
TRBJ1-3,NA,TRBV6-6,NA,TGTGCCAGCTCCCGGGTAAATGGAAACACCATATATTTT,CASSRVNGNTIYF
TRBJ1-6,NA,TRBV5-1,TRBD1,TGCGCCAGCAGCCCGGGACAGACCTCCTATAATTCACCCCTCCACTTT,CASSPGQTSYNSPLHF
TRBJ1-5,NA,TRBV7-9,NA,TGTGCCAGCAGCTTAGGGACTGATCAGCCCCAGCATTTT,CASSLGTDQPQHF
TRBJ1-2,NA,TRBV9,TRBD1,TGTGCCAGCAGCCTCCAAACCTCGGGACAGGGAATTGGCTACACCTTC,CASSLQTSGQGIGYTF
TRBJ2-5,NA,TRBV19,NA,TGTGCCAGTAGCCATACCCAGTGGCAGGAAGAGACCCAGTACTTC,CASSHTQWQEETQYF
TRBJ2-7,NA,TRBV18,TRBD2,TGTGCCAGCTCAGGGCTAGGGGAGGGCAACTACGAGCAGTACTTC,CASSGLGEGNYEQYF
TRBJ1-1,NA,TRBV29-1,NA,TGCAGCGCCGAGGGCAGTAGGAACACTGAAGCTTTCTTT,CSAEGSRNTEAFF
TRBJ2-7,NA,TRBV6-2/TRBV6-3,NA,TGTGCCAGCAGTTATCCCCCTATGGAGCAGTACTTC,CASSYPPMEQYF
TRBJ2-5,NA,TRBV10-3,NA,TGTGCCACCTCGTTTTCTGTCCAGGGGAAAGAGACCCAGTACTTC,CATSFSVQGKETQYF
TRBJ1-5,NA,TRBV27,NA,TGTGCCAGCGCTAGTTTAGGAGGGGCGGATAGTCAGCCCCAGCATTTT,CASASLGGADSQPQHF
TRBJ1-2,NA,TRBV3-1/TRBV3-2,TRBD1,TGTGCCAGCAGCCGAGACCTGGGGGACAGGGAATACTACACCTTC,CASSRDLGDREYYTF
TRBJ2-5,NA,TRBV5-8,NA,TGTGCCAGCAGCATACCTCCGGTGATTCAGACCCAGTACTTC,CASSIPPVIQTQYF
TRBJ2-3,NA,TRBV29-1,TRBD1,TGCAGCGGTGTTGATAACAGGGGCGCAGATACGCAGTATTTT,CSGVDNRGADTQYF
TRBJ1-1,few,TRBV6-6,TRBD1,TGTGCCAGCAGTTACAAGGGGGCGAACACTGAAGCTTTCTTT,CASSYKGANTEAFF
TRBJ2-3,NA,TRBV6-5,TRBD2,TGTGCCAGCAGTTTACTCCGGGGGGGCACAGATACGCAGTATTTT,CASSLLRGGTDTQYF
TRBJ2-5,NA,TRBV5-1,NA,TGCGCCAGCAGCTTGAGGCAGGGGGGAGAGACCCAGTACTTC,CASSLRQGGETQYF
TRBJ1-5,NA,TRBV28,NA,TGTGCCAGCAGTTTTCCGATGCGGAGACTCAGCAATCAGCCCCAGCATTTT,CASSFPMRRLSNQPQHF
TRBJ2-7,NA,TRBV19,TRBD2,TGTGCCAGTAGTATCGGACTAGCGGGAGGGACGATCGGCGAGCAGTACTTC,CASSIGLAGGTIGEQYF
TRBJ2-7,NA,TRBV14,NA,TGTGCCAGCAGCCCGACTAGCTCCTACGAGCAGTACTTC,CASSPTSSYEQYF
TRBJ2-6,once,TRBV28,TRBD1,TGTGCCAGCAGTGACGGGACAGTCATCTCTGGGGCCAACGTCCTGACTTTC,CASSDGTVISGANVLTF
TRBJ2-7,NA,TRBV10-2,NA,TGCGCCAGCAGTGAGTTAGGGACTTATTACGAGCAGTACTTC,CASSELGTYYEQYF
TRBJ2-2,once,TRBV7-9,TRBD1,TGTGCCAGCAGCGTGCGAATCGGGCAGGGGGCACGCACCGGGGAGCTGTTTTTT,CASSVRIGQGARTGELFF
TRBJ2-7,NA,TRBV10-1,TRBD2,TGCGCCACCAATTCGGGACTAGCGGGAGCGGGGCAGTACTTC,CATNSGLAGAGQYF
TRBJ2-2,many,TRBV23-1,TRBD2,TGCGCCAGCAGTCAATTACCGACTAGCGGGAGGGATACCGGGGAGCTGTTTTTT,CASSQLPTSGRDTGELFF